This T cell receptor (beta chain) was retrieved from a study of a mutant IDH1 vaccine in newly diagnosed glioma. The trim removed 5 bases at V and 7 bases at J, leaving 10 bases unmatched. The CDR3 runs 14 residues. Germline V lookup: CDR1 MNHEY, CDR2 SVGAGI. Repertoires were generated with immunoSEQ multiplex PCR, while TCRdb's copy carries only in-frame clones and drops some. The sample holds around 70,000 clones, 70% to 90% seen once. As for time point: week 35, safety follow-up. In every dose of vaccine, 300 ug of mutant IDH1 20-mer peptide was given alongside topical imiquimod. Details on this clone: Its antigen is as yet unknown.

This specimen was PBMCs, taken from a glioma patient whose treatment included an IDH1 peptide vaccine. V is TRBV6-5 and J is TRBJ1-1; 7 nucleotides match TRBD1. This TCR was recovered from a young man with glioma. CDR3 DNA: TGTGCCAGCAGTCCATACGACAGGGTTGGTGAAGCTTTCTTT. It encodes CASSPYDRVGEAFF.